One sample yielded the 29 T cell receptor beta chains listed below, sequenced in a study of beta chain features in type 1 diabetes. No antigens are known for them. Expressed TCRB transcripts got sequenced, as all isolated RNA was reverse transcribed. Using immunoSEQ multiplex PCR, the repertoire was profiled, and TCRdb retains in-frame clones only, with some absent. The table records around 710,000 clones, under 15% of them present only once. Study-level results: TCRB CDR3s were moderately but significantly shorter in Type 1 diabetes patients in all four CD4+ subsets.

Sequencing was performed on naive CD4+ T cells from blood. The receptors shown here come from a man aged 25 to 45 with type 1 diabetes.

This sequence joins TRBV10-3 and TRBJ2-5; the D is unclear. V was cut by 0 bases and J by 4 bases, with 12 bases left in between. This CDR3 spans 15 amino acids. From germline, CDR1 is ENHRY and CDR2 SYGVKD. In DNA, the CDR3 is TGTGCCATCAGTGAGTCGGGCAGCCTCCGAGAGACCCAGTACTTC. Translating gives CAISESGSLRETQYF.

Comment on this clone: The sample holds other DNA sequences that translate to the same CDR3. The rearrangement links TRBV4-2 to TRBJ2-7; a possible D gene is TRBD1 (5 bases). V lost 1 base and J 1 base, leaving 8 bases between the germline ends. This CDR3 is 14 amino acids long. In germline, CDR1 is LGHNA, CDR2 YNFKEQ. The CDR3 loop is CASSQARGSYEQYF. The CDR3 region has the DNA TGTGCCAGCAGCCAAGCTAGGGGTTCCTACGAGCAGTACTTC.

In DNA, the CDR3 is TGTGCCAGCAGTGATAGGGGGGCAGTCTATGGCTACACCTTC. Translated: CASSDRGAVYGYTF. This rearrangement joins TRBV2 to TRBJ1-2; D is perhaps TRBD1 (6 bases). CDR1 and CDR2 from the germline V gene are SNHLY and FYNNEI. This CDR3 spans 14 amino acids. The V gene lost 3 bases and the J gene lost 4 bases, with 12 bases spanning the gap.

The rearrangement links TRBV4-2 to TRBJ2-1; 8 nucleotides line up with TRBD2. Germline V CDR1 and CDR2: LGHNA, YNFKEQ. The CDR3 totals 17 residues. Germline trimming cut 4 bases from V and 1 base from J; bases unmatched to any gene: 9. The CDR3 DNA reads TGTGCCAGCAGCCGCCGGGGAGCGGGGGATTCCTACAATGAGCAGTTCTTC. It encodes CASSRRGAGDSYNEQFF.

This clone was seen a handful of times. The CDR3 spells CASSPGPYTEAFF. CDR3 DNA sequence: TGTGCCAGCAGCCCGGGACCGTACACTGAAGCTTTCTTT. The rearrangement links TRBV7-2 to TRBJ1-1; D perhaps matches TRBD1 (5 bases). The germline V and J ends were trimmed by 5 bases and 3 bases, with 10 bases remaining between them. This CDR3 is 13 amino acids long. The germline gives CDR1 SGHTA, CDR2 FQGNSA.

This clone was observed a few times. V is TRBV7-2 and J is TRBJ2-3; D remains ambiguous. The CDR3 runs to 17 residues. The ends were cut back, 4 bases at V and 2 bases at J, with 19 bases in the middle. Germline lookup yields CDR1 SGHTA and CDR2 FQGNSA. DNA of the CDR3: TGTGCCAGCAGCTCCCTAAGGGCCTTCAGCCCCACAGATACGCAGTATTTT. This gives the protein CASSSLRAFSPTDTQYF.

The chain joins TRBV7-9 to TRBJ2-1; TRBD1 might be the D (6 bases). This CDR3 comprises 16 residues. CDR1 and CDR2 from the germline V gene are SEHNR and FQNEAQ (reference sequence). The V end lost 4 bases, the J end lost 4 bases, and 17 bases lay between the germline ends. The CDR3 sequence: CASSSTTGTSYNEQFF. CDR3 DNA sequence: TGTGCCAGCAGCTCCACTACGGGGACAAGTTACAATGAGCAGTTCTTC.

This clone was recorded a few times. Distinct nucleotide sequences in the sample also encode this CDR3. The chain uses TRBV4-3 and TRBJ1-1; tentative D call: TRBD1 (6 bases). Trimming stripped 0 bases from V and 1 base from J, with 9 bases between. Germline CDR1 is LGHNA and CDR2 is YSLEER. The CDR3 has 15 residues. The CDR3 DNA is TGCGCCAGCAGCCAAGAAGGCAGGGGGAACACTGAAGCTTTCTTT. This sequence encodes CASSQEGRGNTEAFF.

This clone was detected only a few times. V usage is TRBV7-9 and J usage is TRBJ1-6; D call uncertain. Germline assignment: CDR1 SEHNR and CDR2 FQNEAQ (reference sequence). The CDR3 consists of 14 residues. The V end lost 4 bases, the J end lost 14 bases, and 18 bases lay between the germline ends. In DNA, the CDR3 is TGTGCCAGCAGCTCTGCGGGCCCCGGTTCCTCCCTCCACTTT. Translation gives CASSSAGPGSSLHF.

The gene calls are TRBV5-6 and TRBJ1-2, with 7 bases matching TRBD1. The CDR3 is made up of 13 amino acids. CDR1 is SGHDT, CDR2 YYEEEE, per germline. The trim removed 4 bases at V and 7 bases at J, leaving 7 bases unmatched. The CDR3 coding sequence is TGTGCCAGCAGCCTCTGGACAGGAGCTGGCTACACCTTC. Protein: CASSLWTGAGYTF.

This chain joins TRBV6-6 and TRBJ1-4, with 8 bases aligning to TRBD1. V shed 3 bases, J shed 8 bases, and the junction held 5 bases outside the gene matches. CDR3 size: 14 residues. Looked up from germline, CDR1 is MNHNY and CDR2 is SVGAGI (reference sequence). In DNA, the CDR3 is TGTGCCAGCAGTTATAGTGGGACAGGCGAAAAACTGTTTTTT. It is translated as CASSYSGTGEKLFF.

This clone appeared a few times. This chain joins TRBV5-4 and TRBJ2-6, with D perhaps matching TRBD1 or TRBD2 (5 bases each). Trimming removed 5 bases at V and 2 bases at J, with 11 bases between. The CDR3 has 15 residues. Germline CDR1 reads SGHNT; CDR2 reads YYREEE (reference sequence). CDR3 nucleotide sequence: TGTGCCAGCAGTTCGGGGCCAACTGGGGCCAACGTCCTGACTTTC. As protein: CASSSGPTGANVLTF. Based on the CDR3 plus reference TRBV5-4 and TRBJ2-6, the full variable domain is ETGVTQSPTHLIKTRGQQVTLRCSSQSGHNTVSWYQQALGQGPQFIFQYYREEENGRGNFPPRFSGLQFPNYSSELNVNALELDDSALYLCASSSGPTGANVLTFGAGSRLTVL.

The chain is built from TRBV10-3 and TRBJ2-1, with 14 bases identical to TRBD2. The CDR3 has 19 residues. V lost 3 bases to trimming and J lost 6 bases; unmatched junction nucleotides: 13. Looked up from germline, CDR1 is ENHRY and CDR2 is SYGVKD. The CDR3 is CAISDQVAGTSGGFNEQFF. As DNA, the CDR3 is TGTGCCATCAGTGACCAAGTCGCCGGGACTAGCGGGGGATTCAATGAGCAGTTCTTC.

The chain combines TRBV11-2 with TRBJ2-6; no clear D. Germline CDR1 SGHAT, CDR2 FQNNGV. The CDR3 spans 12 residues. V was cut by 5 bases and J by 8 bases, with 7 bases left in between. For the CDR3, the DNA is TGTGCCAGCAGCCTGGGGTCCAACGTCCTGACTTTC. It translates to CASSLGSNVLTF.

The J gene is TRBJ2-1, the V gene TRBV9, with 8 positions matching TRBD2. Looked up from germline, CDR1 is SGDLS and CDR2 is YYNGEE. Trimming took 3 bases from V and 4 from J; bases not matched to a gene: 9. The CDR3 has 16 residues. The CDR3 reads CASSAQLAARYNEQFF. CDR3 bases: TGTGCCAGCAGCGCTCAACTAGCGGCCCGATACAATGAGCAGTTCTTC.

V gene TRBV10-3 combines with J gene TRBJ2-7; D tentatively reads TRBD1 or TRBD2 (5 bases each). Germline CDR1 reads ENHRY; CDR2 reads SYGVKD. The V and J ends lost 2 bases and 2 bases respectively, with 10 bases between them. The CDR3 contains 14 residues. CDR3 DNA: TGTGCCATCAGTGAGGGTCAGGGACCCTACGAGCAGTACTTC. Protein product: CAISEGQGPYEQYF.

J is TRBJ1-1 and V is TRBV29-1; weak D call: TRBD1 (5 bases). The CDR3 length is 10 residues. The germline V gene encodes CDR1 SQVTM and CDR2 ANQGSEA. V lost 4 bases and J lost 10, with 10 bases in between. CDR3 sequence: CSVGEGLAFF. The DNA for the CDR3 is TGCAGCGTTGGGGAGGGGTTAGCTTTCTTT.

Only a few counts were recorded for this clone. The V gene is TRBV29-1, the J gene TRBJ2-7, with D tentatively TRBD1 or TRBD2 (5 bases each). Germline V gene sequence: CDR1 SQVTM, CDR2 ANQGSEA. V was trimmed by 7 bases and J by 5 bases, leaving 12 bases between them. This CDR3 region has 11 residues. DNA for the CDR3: TGCAGCGCCGCCCAGGGAGACGAGCAGTACTTC. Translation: CSAAQGDEQYF.

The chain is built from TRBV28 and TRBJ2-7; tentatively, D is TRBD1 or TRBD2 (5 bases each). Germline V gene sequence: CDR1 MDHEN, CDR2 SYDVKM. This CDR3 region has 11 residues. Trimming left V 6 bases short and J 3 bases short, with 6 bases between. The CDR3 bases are TGTGCCAGCAGGAGGGGCTACGAGCAGTACTTC. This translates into CASRRGYEQYF.

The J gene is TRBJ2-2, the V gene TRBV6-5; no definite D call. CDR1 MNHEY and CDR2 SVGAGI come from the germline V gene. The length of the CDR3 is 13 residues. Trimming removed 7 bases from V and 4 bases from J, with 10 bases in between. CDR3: CASKSYFTGELFF. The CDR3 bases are TGTGCCAGCAAGTCCTATTTCACCGGGGAGCTGTTTTTT.

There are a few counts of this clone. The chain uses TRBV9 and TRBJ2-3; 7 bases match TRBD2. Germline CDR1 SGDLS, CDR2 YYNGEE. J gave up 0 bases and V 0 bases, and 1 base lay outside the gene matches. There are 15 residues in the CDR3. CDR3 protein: CASSVAGGSTDTQYF. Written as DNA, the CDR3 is TGTGCCAGCAGCGTAGCGGGGGGAAGCACAGATACGCAGTATTTT.

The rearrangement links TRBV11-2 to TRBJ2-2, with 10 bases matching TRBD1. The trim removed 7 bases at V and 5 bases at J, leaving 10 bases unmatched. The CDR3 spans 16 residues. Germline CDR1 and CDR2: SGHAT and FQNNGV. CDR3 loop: CASTPSGQGLTGELFF. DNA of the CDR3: TGTGCCAGCACACCCTCGGGACAGGGGTTGACCGGGGAGCTGTTTTTT.

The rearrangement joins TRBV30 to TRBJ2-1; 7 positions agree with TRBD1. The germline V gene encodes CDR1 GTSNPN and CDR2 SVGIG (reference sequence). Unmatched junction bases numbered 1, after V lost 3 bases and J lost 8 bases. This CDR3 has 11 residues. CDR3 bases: TGTGCCTGGAGCGACAGGGATGAGCAGTTCTTC. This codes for CAWSDRDEQFF.

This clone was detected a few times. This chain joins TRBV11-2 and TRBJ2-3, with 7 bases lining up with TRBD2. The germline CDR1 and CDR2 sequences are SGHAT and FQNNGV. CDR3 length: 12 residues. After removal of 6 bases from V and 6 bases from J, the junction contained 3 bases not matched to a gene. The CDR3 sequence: CASRRGEDTQYF. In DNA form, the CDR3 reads TGTGCCAGCAGACGGGGGGAGGATACGCAGTATTTT.

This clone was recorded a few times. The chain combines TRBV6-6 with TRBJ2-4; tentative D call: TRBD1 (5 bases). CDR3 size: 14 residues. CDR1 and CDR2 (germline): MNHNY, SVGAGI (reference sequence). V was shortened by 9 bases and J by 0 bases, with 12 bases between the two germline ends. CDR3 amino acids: CASQSTVAKNIQYF. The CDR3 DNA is TGTGCCAGTCAGTCGACAGTAGCCAAAAACATTCAGTACTTC.

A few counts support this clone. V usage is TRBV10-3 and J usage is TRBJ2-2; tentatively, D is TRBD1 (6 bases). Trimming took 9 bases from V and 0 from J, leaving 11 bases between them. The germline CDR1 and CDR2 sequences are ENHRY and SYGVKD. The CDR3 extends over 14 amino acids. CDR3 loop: CAIQTGTNTGELFF. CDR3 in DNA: TGTGCCATTCAGACAGGAACGAACACCGGGGAGCTGTTTTTT.

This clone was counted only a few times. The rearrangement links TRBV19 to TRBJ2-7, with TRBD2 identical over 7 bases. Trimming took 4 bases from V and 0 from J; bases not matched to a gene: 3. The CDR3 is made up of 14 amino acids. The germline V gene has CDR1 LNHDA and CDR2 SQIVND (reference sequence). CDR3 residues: CASSRKRDSYEQYF. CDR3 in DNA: TGTGCCAGTAGTAGAAAGCGGGACTCCTACGAGCAGTACTTC.

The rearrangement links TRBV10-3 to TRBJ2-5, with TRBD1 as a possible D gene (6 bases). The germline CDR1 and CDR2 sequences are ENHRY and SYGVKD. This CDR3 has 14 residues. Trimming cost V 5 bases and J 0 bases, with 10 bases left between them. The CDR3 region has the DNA TGTGCCATCAGTCCCGGACAGAACCAAGAGACCCAGTACTTC. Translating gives CAISPGQNQETQYF.

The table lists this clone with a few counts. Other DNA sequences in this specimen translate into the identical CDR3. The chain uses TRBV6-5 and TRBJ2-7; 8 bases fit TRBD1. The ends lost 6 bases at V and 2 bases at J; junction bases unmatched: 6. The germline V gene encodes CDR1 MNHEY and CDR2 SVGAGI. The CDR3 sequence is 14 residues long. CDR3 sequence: CASRPGQGPYEQYF. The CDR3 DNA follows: TGTGCCAGCAGACCAGGACAGGGACCCTACGAGCAGTACTTC.